This T cell receptor beta chain was obtained from a study of blood T cell repertoires in COVID-19. On the study more broadly: Nucleic acid was either cDNA or gDNA, and it came from T cells, B-cell-depleted T cells, or PBMCs.

Method: immunoSEQ multiplex PCR; TCRdb's copy keeps in-frame clones and lacks some. This table has about 190,000 clones, around nine tenths appearing once. The germline CDR1 and CDR2 sequences are LNHDA and SQIVND (reference sequence). The V and J ends lost 1 base and 0 bases respectively, with 9 bases between them. The CDR3 contains 15 residues. This chain uses TRBV19 with TRBJ2-5; D is possibly TRBD1 (5 bases). This sequence was found in a man aged 25 to 40 with acute or convalescent COVID-19. Source material: peripheral blood. The CDR3 sequence is CASSIGGRYQETQYF. The CDR3 bases are TGTGCCAGTAGTATAGGGGGCCGGTACCAAGAGACCCAGTACTTC.